This T cell receptor beta chain was observed in a study of early T cells in non-severe SARS-CoV-2 infection. Overall study results and limits: A preference for anti-spike CD8 responses marked VDJdb matching, which missed private and CD4 specificities.

The CDR3 extends over 12 amino acids. The ends were cut back, 3 bases at V and 7 bases at J, with 8 bases in the middle. Germline CDR1 is SGHDT and CDR2 is YYEEEE. One entry per CDR3 protein results from TCRdb running MiXCR on the 5' RACE reads. The table includes about 25,000 distinct CDR3 sequences, less than 7% detected once. This clonotype has just a few counts. The target antigen is unknown. This TCR was recovered from an adult who was a healthcare worker with PCR-confirmed SARS-CoV-2 infection or an uninfected control (not recorded which). The genes are TRBV5-6 and TRBJ1-5; D not resolved. Sample: whole blood. The CDR3 sequence: CASSSQRQPQHF. The DNA for the CDR3 is TGTGCCAGCAGCTCGCAAAGGCAGCCCCAGCATTTT.